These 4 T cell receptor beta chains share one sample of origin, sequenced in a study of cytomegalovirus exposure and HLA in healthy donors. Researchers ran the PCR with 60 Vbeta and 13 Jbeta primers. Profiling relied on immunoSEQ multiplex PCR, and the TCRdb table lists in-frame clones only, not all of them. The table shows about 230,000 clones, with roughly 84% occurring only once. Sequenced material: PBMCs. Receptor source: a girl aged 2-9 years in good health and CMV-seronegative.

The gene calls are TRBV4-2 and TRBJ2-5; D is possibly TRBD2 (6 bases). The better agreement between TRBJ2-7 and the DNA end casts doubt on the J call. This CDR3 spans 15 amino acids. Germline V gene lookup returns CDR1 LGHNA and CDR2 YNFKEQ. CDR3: CASSQEAGSSYEQYF. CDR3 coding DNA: TGTGCCAGCAGCCAAGAGGCGGGGAGCTCCTACGAGCAGTACTTC.

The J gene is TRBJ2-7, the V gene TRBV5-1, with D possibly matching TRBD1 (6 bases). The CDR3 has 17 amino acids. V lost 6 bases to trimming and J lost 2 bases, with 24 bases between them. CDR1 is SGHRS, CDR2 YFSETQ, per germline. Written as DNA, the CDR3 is TGCGCCAGCACCCGAGGGGGAGAACTGACGAGAACCTACGAGCAGTACTTC. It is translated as CASTRGGELTRTYEQYF.

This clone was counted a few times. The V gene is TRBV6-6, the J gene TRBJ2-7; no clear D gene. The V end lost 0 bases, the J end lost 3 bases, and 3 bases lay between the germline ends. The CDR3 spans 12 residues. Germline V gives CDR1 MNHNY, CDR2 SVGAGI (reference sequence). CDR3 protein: CASSYSYYEQYF. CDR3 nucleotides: TGTGCCAGCAGTTACTCCTACTACGAGCAGTACTTC.

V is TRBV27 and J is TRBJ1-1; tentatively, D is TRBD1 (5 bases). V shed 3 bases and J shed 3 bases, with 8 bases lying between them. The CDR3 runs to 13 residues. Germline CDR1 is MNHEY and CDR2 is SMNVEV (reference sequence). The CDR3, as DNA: TGTGCCAGCAGTTTGGCCAGGGACACTGAAGCTTTCTTT. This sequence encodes CASSLARDTEAFF.